The 14 T cell receptor beta chains listed next were all sequenced from one sample in a study of OX40 agonist ivuxolimab in advanced cancers. Method: immunoSEQ multiplex PCR; TCRdb's copy keeps in-frame clones and lacks some. Of about 15,000 clones listed, about 80% were seen once; the top ten hold roughly 15%. The sample in question was CD4+ or CD8+ T cells sorted from blood, obtained in a trial of the OX40 agonist ivuxolimab. The receptors stem from an adult with an advanced solid tumor such as melanoma, head and neck, liver or kidney cancer.

The chain carries TRBV12-5 and TRBJ1-5, with 9 positions matching TRBD1. Germline values: CDR1 LGHNT, CDR2 FRNRAP. The J segment lost 6 bases and the V segment lost 6 bases, leaving 6 bases of the junction unmatched. The CDR3 sequence is 14 residues long. CDR3 nucleotides: TGTGCTAGTGGCCTGACAGGGGGTAGTCAGCCCCAGCATTTT. It is translated as CASGLTGGSQPQHF.

This sequence joins TRBV4-1 and TRBJ2-7; 9 bases agree with TRBD1. The CDR3 runs to 15 residues. V was clipped by 1 base and J by 2 bases; unmatched bases: 3. CDR1 and CDR2 (germline): MGHRA, YSYEKL. The DNA of the CDR3 is TGCGCCAGCAGCCAAGTAGGACAGGGGACCTACGAGCAGTACTTC. Translating it yields CASSQVGQGTYEQYF.

The chain uses TRBV5-1 and TRBJ2-5; 12 bases line up with TRBD2. CDR3 size: 14 residues. V lost 3 bases and J lost 3; bases outside the gene matches: 0. Looked up from germline, CDR1 is SGHRS and CDR2 is YFSETQ. CDR3 residues: CASSWTSGKETQYF. DNA for the CDR3: TGCGCCAGCAGCTGGACTAGCGGGAAAGAGACCCAGTACTTC.

This clone was observed once. This sequence joins TRBV6-4 and TRBJ2-2; TRBD2 is a possible D gene (5 bases). Trimming removed 3 bases at V and 7 bases at J, with 9 bases between. Germline V lookup: CDR1 MRHNA, CDR2 SNTAGT. The CDR3 has 13 amino acids. CDR3 in amino acids: CASSESGVGELFF. The CDR3 DNA sequence: TGTGCCAGCAGTGAGTCCGGGGTCGGGGAGCTGTTTTTT.

This clone appeared once. This chain uses TRBV5-1 with TRBJ1-1; D gene unclear. The V end lost 4 bases, the J end lost 4 bases, and 14 bases lay between the germline ends. This CDR3 has 14 residues. The germline V gene has CDR1 SGHRS and CDR2 YFSETQ. For the CDR3, the DNA is TGCGCCAGCAGCCTAGGCACGGGCGGCACTGAAGCTTTCTTT. It translates to CASSLGTGGTEAFF.

The rearrangement joins TRBV5-1 to TRBJ2-5; 10 nucleotides align to TRBD2. CDR3 length: 15 residues. Germline CDR1 reads SGHRS; CDR2 reads YFSETQ. The V and J ends lost 1 base and 4 bases, in that order; junction bases with no gene match: 4. CDR3 bases: TGCGCCAGCAGCTTGAGCGGGAGGGAGATAGAGACCCAGTACTTC. It codes for CASSLSGREIETQYF.

The CDR3 spells CAITGTGTKNTEAFF. The CDR3 DNA sequence: TGTGCCATTACCGGGACAGGGACTAAAAACACTGAAGCTTTCTTT. V is TRBV19 and J is TRBJ1-1, with 9 bases identical to TRBD1. Germline CDR1 LNHDA, CDR2 SQIVND (reference sequence). V shed 10 bases, J shed 2 bases, and the junction held 11 bases outside the gene matches. The CDR3 has 15 residues.

This clone was counted only a few times. V is TRBV7-3 and J is TRBJ2-1; perhaps D is TRBD1 or TRBD2 (5 bases each). The germline V and J ends were trimmed by 1 base and 3 bases, with 13 bases remaining between them. CDR3 length: 16 amino acids. Looked up from germline, CDR1 is SGHTA and CDR2 is FQGTGA. CDR3 residues: CASSLSPWGSYNEQFF. CDR3 nucleotides: TGTGCCAGCAGCTTAAGTCCTTGGGGGAGCTACAATGAGCAGTTCTTC.

The chain combines TRBV5-1 with TRBJ2-3; 12 bases match TRBD2. The germline V gene encodes CDR1 SGHRS and CDR2 YFSETQ. The V and J ends lost 0 bases and 5 bases, in that order; junction bases with no gene match: 4. The CDR3 loop spans 16 amino acids. The CDR3 loop is CASSLETSGGGDTQYF. Written as DNA, the CDR3 is TGCGCCAGCAGCTTGGAGACTAGCGGGGGTGGAGATACGCAGTATTTT. The full variable domain, with the rest looked up from reference TRBV5-1 and TRBJ2-3, is KAGVTQTPRYLIKTRGQQVTLSCSPISGHRSVSWYQQTPGQGLQFLFEYFSETQRNKGNFPGRFSGRQFSNSRSEMNVSTLELGDSALYLCASSLETSGGGDTQYFGPGTRLTVL.

The table lists this clone with a few counts. The junction differs from germline at one of its ends, possibly a read error. This chain joins TRBV7-2 and TRBJ2-7; D gene ambiguous. Germline-derived CDR1 and CDR2 are SGHTA and FQGNSA. There are 11 residues in the CDR3. CDR3 sequence: CASSLVGPHLF. The CDR3 DNA reads as TGTGCCAGCAGCTTAGTTGGGCCCCACCTCTTC.

This CDR3 is CASTRWGGDGTQYF. DNA of the CDR3: TGTGCCAGCACCCGATGGGGGGGTGATGGTACGCAGTATTTT. The chain uses TRBV28 and TRBJ2-3; 7 positions agree with TRBD2. CDR1 and CDR2 from the germline V gene are MDHEN and SYDVKM. The CDR3 sequence is 14 residues long. V was clipped by 7 bases and J by 8 bases; unmatched bases: 12.

The gene calls are TRBV29-1 and TRBJ2-7; the D gene is possibly TRBD1 (5 bases). V was trimmed by 4 bases and J by 2 bases, leaving 9 bases between them. Looked up from germline, CDR1 is SQVTM and CDR2 is ANQGSEA. The CDR3 consists of 12 residues. This chain's CDR3 is CSVADITYEQYF. The CDR3 coding sequence is TGCAGCGTTGCGGACATAACCTACGAGCAGTACTTC.

This clone has more than one count but fewer than ten. The CDR3 sequence is CASSPGSPTDTQYF. CDR3 in DNA: TGTGCCAGCAGCCCAGGGTCCCCCACAGATACGCAGTATTTT. The rearrangement links TRBV9 to TRBJ2-3; D is perhaps TRBD1 (5 bases). Germline V lookup: CDR1 SGDLS, CDR2 YYNGEE. With 4 bases removed from V and 2 bases from J, the gap between germline ends came to 11 bases. The CDR3 contains 14 residues.

The chain is built from TRBV13 and TRBJ2-5, with 11 bases lining up with TRBD2. The CDR3 is 17 residues long. V lost 5 bases and J lost 0; bases outside the gene matches: 8. Germline values: CDR1 PRHDT, CDR2 FYEKMQ (reference sequence). The CDR3 reads CASSNRVTSGNQETQYF. The CDR3 region has the DNA TGTGCCAGCAGCAATCGGGTGACTAGCGGGAACCAAGAGACCCAGTACTTC. The full variable domain, rest sourced from reference TRBV13 and TRBJ2-5, is AAGVIQSPRHLIKEKRETATLKCYPIPRHDTVYWYQQGPGQDPQFLISFYEKMQSDKGSIPDRFSAQQFSDYHSELNMSSLELGDSALYFCASSNRVTSGNQETQYFGPGTRLLVL.